Presented here are 27 T cell receptor beta chains from one specimen sequenced in a study of graft-versus-host responses after intestinal transplantation. Which antigens these TCRs recognize remains unknown. Using immunoSEQ multiplex PCR, the repertoire was profiled, and TCRdb retains in-frame clones only, with some absent. The sample shows about 100,000 clones, roughly 90% of them seen only once. The sequencing used unstimulated CD4+ T cells sorted from spleen or lymph node cells, collected before transplant. These receptors originate from a human donor who was the organ donor for an intestinal transplant.

The chain has TRBV5-1 and TRBJ2-1; D gene ambiguous. V lost 1 base to trimming and J lost 6 bases, with 11 bases between them. Germline-derived CDR1 and CDR2 are SGHRS and YFSETQ. This CDR3 has 14 amino acids. Here the CDR3 reads CASSLFPGTNEQFF. The CDR3 coding sequence is TGCGCCAGCAGCTTGTTCCCAGGCACCAATGAGCAGTTCTTC.

The sample holds a few counts of this clone. The rearrangement joins TRBV28 to TRBJ2-6; D uncertain. CDR3 length: 18 residues. Germline V gene sequence: CDR1 MDHEN, CDR2 SYDVKM. Trimming stripped 0 bases from V and 0 bases from J, with 12 bases between. The chain's CDR3 is CASSLWSAGLSGANVLTF. In DNA form, the CDR3 reads TGTGCCAGCAGTTTATGGTCAGCAGGCCTCTCTGGGGCCAACGTCCTGACTTTC.

About this clone: The sample carries other DNA sequences with the same CDR3. J is TRBJ1-1 and V is TRBV7-3, with a tentative D call TRBD1 (5 bases). V was shortened by 5 bases and J by 1 base, with 8 bases between the two germline ends. The CDR3 is 13 residues long. The germline V gene encodes CDR1 SGHTA and CDR2 FQGTGA. CDR3: CASSRDRNTEAFF. In DNA form, the CDR3 reads TGTGCCAGCAGCCGTGACAGGAACACTGAAGCTTTCTTT. Full variable domain (rest looked up from reference TRBV7-3 and TRBJ1-1): GAGVSQTPSNKVTEKGKYVELRCDPISGHTALYWYRQSLGQGPEFLIYFQGTGAADDSGLPNDRFFAVRPEGSVSTLKIQRTERGDSAVYLCASSRDRNTEAFFGQGTRLTVV.

The CDR3 DNA reads TGCGCCAGCAGCCTTCAGACAGCAGGGAAATACGAAGCTTTCTTT. Residues: CASSLQTAGKYEAFF. The gene calls are TRBV5-1 and TRBJ1-1; D is possibly TRBD1 (5 bases). Trimming removed 4 bases from V and 8 bases from J, with 21 bases in between. This CDR3 contains 15 residues. Per the germline V gene, CDR1 is SGHRS and CDR2 is YFSETQ.

The CDR3 loop reads CASSARTGATYGYTF. The DNA for the CDR3 is TGTGCCAGCAGCGCTAGGACAGGGGCTACCTATGGCTACACCTTC. The chain has TRBV7-2 and TRBJ1-2; 9 bases map to TRBD1. Germline V gene sequence: CDR1 SGHTA, CDR2 FQGNSA. The V and J ends lost 5 bases and 4 bases, in that order; junction bases with no gene match: 8. The CDR3 contains 15 residues. The variable domain in full, with the rest retrieved from reference TRBV7-2 and TRBJ1-2, is GAGVSQSPSNKVTEKGKDVELRCDPISGHTALYWYRQSLGQGLEFLIYFQGNSAPDKSGLPSDRFSAERTGGSVSTLTIQRTQQEDSAVYLCASSARTGATYGYTFGSGTRLTVV.

This clone was detected only a few times. The CDR3 region is CASRRTESEQYF. The CDR3 bases are TGTGCCAGCAGGCGGACAGAATCCGAGCAGTACTTC. V is TRBV28 and J is TRBJ2-7; D might be TRBD1 (6 bases). Germline CDR1 and CDR2: MDHEN and SYDVKM. V gave up 6 bases and J gave up 6 bases, with 12 bases separating them. This CDR3 is 12 amino acids long.

The chain carries TRBV27 and TRBJ2-5; TRBD1 agrees at 12 bases. The germline CDR1 and CDR2 sequences are MNHEY and SMNVEV (reference sequence). Trimming took 7 bases from V and 5 from J; bases not matched to a gene: 8. This CDR3 is built from 15 residues. The CDR3 sequence: CASNGDRGRAETQYF. CDR3 bases: TGTGCCAGCAACGGGGACAGGGGGCGGGCGGAGACCCAGTACTTC.

The chain has TRBV10-3 and TRBJ2-7, with TRBD1 matching over 9 bases. The CDR3 has 15 residues. V shed 6 bases, J shed 4 bases, and the junction held 10 bases outside the gene matches. Looked up from germline, CDR1 is ENHRY and CDR2 is SYGVKD. CDR3 amino acids: CAISGQDRGRYEQYF. CDR3 in DNA: TGTGCCATCAGCGGCCAGGACAGGGGACGTTACGAGCAGTACTTC.

The chain employs TRBV28 and TRBJ1-3; D gene ambiguous. Trimming stripped 4 bases from V and 1 base from J, with 11 bases between. This CDR3 contains 15 residues. Germline V gives CDR1 MDHEN, CDR2 SYDVKM. The CDR3, as DNA: TGTGCCAGCAGTTCACCGAGATGGTCTGGAAACACCATATATTTT. Translation gives CASSSPRWSGNTIYF. The full variable domain, with the rest looked up from reference TRBV28 and TRBJ1-3, is DVKVTQSSRYLVKRTGEKVFLECVQDMDHENMFWYRQDPGLGLRLIYFSYDVKMKEKGDIPEGYSVSREKKERFSLILESASTNQTSMYLCASSSPRWSGNTIYFGEGSWLTVV.

The gene calls are TRBV30 and TRBJ1-2; a possible D gene is TRBD1 (5 bases). V gave up 4 bases and J gave up 4 bases, with 13 bases separating them. Germline CDR1 GTSNPN, CDR2 SVGIG (reference sequence). The CDR3 loop spans 13 amino acids. The CDR3 DNA sequence: TGTGCCTGGAAGGCAGGGCCAGGCTATGGCTACACCTTC. As protein: CAWKAGPGYGYTF.

The V and J genes are TRBV25-1 and TRBJ1-2; D perhaps matches TRBD1 (6 bases). The V and J ends lost 3 bases and 4 bases respectively, with 9 bases between them. The germline V gene has CDR1 MGHDK and CDR2 SYGVNS. CDR3 length: 13 amino acids. The CDR3 region is CASSEGAVYGYTF. DNA of the CDR3: TGTGCCAGCAGTGAGGGGGCGGTCTATGGCTACACCTTC.

This chain links TRBV27 with TRBJ2-7, with 10 positions matching TRBD1. J lost 2 bases, V lost 0 bases, and 7 bases had no gene match. The CDR3 loop spans 17 amino acids. Germline V lookup: CDR1 MNHEY, CDR2 SMNVEV (reference sequence). The CDR3 sequence is CASSLSHSGQGAYEQYF. The CDR3 nucleotides read TGTGCCAGCAGTTTATCCCACTCAGGACAGGGGGCCTACGAGCAGTACTTC.

This sequence joins TRBV19 and TRBJ2-2; unclear D gene. V gave up 7 bases and J gave up 12 bases, with 12 bases separating them. CDR3 size: 11 residues. CDR1 is LNHDA and CDR2 is SQIVND in the germline V gene (reference sequence). The CDR3 spells CASTLGRKLFF. In DNA form, the CDR3 reads TGTGCCAGTACCCTGGGTAGGAAGCTGTTTTTT.

The chain uses TRBV6-6 and TRBJ1-2; no reliable D call. This CDR3 is built from 13 residues. CDR1 is MNHNY, CDR2 SVGAGI, per germline (reference sequence). Trimming cost V 5 bases and J 3 bases, with 10 bases left between them. CDR3 bases: TGTGCCAGCAGTACAGAGATTGACTATGGCTACACCTTC. It is translated as CASSTEIDYGYTF.

The V gene is TRBV7-8, the J gene TRBJ2-5, with D perhaps assigned TRBD1 or TRBD2 (5 bases each). This CDR3 is built from 14 residues. Germline values: CDR1 SGHVS, CDR2 FQNEAQ. Trimming took 1 base from V and 5 from J, leaving 11 bases between them. CDR3 coding DNA: TGTGCCAGCAGCTTAGAACGGGGCTGGGAGACCCAGTACTTC. Its protein is CASSLERGWETQYF.

This rearrangement joins TRBV20-1 to TRBJ2-3; D unclear. Germline V lookup: CDR1 DFQATT, CDR2 SNEGSKA (reference sequence). This CDR3 has 11 residues. Trimming stripped 5 bases from V and 6 bases from J, with 9 bases between. As DNA, the CDR3 is TGCAGTGCTTCCGCACAGGATACGCAGTATTTT. It yields the protein CSASAQDTQYF.

This clone was counted between two and nine times. J is TRBJ1-6 and V is TRBV7-9, with no clear D. The CDR3 length is 14 residues. Looked up from germline, CDR1 is SEHNR and CDR2 is FQNEAQ (reference sequence). V gave up 7 bases and J gave up 5 bases, with 12 bases separating them. CDR3 bases: TGTGCCAGCACCGATAACTCAGATAATTCACCCCTCCACTTT. Its translation: CASTDNSDNSPLHF.

Concerning this clone itself: Different DNA sequences within this sample yield the same CDR3. The chain links TRBV2 to TRBJ2-5; D is unresolved. The V gene lost 5 bases and the J gene lost 0 bases, with 1 base spanning the gap. The germline gives CDR1 SNHLY, CDR2 FYNNEI. This CDR3 has 11 amino acids. The DNA for the CDR3 is TGTGCCAGCAGTTACCAAGAGACCCAGTACTTC. Amino acid sequence: CASSYQETQYF.

V gene TRBV5-1 combines with J gene TRBJ1-1; 8 nucleotides align to TRBD1. Trimming took 4 bases from V and 3 from J; bases not matched to a gene: 11. Germline values: CDR1 SGHRS, CDR2 YFSETQ. There are 16 residues in the CDR3. For the CDR3, the DNA is TGCGCCAGCAGCAGAGGGACAGGAATACCGGACACTGAAGCTTTCTTT. Translation gives CASSRGTGIPDTEAFF.

V usage is TRBV10-2 and J usage is TRBJ2-7; D call uncertain. Trimming took 6 bases from V and 3 from J, leaving 15 bases between them. The length of the CDR3 is 14 residues. Looked up from germline, CDR1 is WSHSY and CDR2 is SAAADI. CDR3 DNA sequence: TGCGCCAGCAGGGTTGGGGTGTTGAGCTACGAGCAGTACTTC. Protein product: CASRVGVLSYEQYF.

V is TRBV5-8 and J is TRBJ2-1; D gene ambiguous. Germline V gives CDR1 SGHTS, CDR2 YDEGEE. V lost 4 bases, J lost 3 bases, and 14 bases lay in between. The CDR3 is 15 amino acids. CDR3 sequence: CASSTGSISYNEQFF. As DNA, the CDR3 is TGTGCCAGCAGCACCGGGTCCATAAGCTACAATGAGCAGTTCTTC.

The chain recombines TRBV27 with TRBJ1-2, with TRBD1 matching over 10 bases. The CDR3 consists of 13 residues. CDR1 is MNHEY and CDR2 is SMNVEV in the germline V gene (reference sequence). Trimming took 8 bases from V and 8 from J; bases not matched to a gene: 8. CDR3 loop: CASGWTGGLGYTF. The CDR3 bases are TGTGCCAGCGGGTGGACAGGGGGATTGGGCTACACCTTC.

The V gene is TRBV19, the J gene TRBJ2-6; the D is unclear. The V gene lost 0 bases and the J gene lost 0 bases, with 0 bases spanning the gap. The CDR3 runs 14 residues. CDR1 is LNHDA, CDR2 SQIVND, per germline (reference sequence). In nucleotides, the CDR3 is TGTGCCAGTAGTATAGACTCTGGGGCCAACGTCCTGACTTTC. It yields the protein CASSIDSGANVLTF.

This chain uses TRBV6-1 with TRBJ1-2; TRBD1 is a possible D gene (6 bases). There are 14 residues in the CDR3. Germline CDR1 is MNHNS and CDR2 is SASEGT. V shed 7 bases and J shed 4 bases, with 16 bases lying between them. The CDR3 here is CASKEAGRGYGYTF. The CDR3 nucleotides are TGTGCCAGCAAGGAGGCGGGCAGGGGCTATGGCTACACCTTC.

This chain joins TRBV5-4 and TRBJ2-2; 8 nucleotides match TRBD1. The CDR3 extends over 15 amino acids. Trimming at V came to 6 bases and at J to 5 bases, leaving 9 bases not matched to a gene. Germline CDR1 is SGHNT and CDR2 is YYREEE (reference sequence). The CDR3 loop is CASTRTGLGTGELFF. CDR3 in DNA: TGTGCCAGCACCCGGACAGGGTTAGGGACCGGGGAGCTGTTTTTT.

The chain recombines TRBV27 with TRBJ1-5, with D perhaps TRBD1 (5 bases). V was clipped by 6 bases and J by 1 base, with 19 bases between them. CDR3 size: 17 residues. Germline CDR1 MNHEY, CDR2 SMNVEV (reference sequence). The DNA of the CDR3 is TGTGCCAGCAGAAAATCCGGGGGTTTAGAGAGCAATCAGCCCCAGCATTTT. Translated: CASRKSGGLESNQPQHF.

This chain uses TRBV7-6 with TRBJ1-6; D perhaps matches TRBD1 (5 bases). Trimming took off 1 base at V and 10 bases at J, with 14 bases between the two ends. The CDR3 runs 15 residues. Germline V lookup: CDR1 SGHVS, CDR2 FNYEAQ. This CDR3 reads CASSLGSGNGSPLHF. CDR3 nucleotides: TGTGCCAGCAGCTTAGGTTCAGGGAACGGATCACCCCTCCACTTT.